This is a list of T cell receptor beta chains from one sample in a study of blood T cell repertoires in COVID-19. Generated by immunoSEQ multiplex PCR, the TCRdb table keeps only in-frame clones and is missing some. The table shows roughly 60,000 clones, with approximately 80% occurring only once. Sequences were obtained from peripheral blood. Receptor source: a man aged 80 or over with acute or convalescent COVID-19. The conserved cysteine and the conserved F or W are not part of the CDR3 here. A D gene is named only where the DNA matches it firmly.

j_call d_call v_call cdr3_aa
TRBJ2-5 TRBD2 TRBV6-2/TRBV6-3 ASSYPSPSGGAGETQY
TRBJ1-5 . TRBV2 ASSGADSNQPQH
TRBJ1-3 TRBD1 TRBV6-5 ASRDRGRFGNTIY
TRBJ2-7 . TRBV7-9 ASSPIQGKVDEQY
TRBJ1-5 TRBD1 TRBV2 ASSDRGRDQPQH
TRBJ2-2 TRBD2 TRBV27 ASTQLATQTGELF
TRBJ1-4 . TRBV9 ASSVDIANEKLF
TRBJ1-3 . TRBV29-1 SVALRGALGNTIY
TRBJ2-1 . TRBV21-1 ASSKCIGFSYNEQF
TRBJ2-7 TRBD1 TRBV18 ASSPQGVNYEQY
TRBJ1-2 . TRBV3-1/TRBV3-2 ASSQGEDNYGYT
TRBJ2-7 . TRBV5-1 ASSLAGLSSYEQY
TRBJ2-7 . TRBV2 ASSAQGYEQY
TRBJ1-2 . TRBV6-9 ASSPDTASPINYGYT
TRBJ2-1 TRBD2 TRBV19 ASSIGGAYNEQF
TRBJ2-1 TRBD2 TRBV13 ASRKAGGPFEQF
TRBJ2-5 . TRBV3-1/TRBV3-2 ASSQDPGTNQETQY
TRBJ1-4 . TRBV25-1 ASSELGGTNEKLF
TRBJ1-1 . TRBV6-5 ASTKGGARTEAF
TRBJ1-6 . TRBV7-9 ASSLGSSYNSPLH
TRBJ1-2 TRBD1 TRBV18 ASSAGQGNYGYT
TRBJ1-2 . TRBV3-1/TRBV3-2 ASSPRQTPNYGYT
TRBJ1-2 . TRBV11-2 ASSRPVGANYGYT
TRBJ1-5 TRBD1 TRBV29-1 SVSTTGGGQPQH
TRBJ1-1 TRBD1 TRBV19 ASKGDRVNTEAF